This TCR beta chain derives from a study of blood T cell repertoires in COVID-19. The overall study: Spain, Italy and the United States supplied samples that represented acute and convalescent COVID-19. T cells, B-cell-depleted T cells, or PBMCs supplied cDNA or gDNA.

This CDR3 has 14 residues. Trimming left V 0 bases short and J 10 bases short, with 13 bases between. Germline assignment: CDR1 MGHRA and CDR2 YSYEKL. Original methodology: It was from reference gene primer amplification that nucleated cell counts were estimated. Produced via immunoSEQ multiplex PCR; TCRdb's table is partial and in-frame only. The V and J calls and clone size were taken over from that table, and D and trimming were inferred from the DNA. The data contain approximately 69,000 clones, 82% of them singletons. The chain combines TRBV4-1 with TRBJ1-5, with a weak D call TRBD1 (6 bases). Specimen: peripheral blood. The sequence derives from a woman in her sixties with acute or convalescent COVID-19. The DNA of the CDR3 is TGCGCCAGCAGCCAAGACGGCAGGGGAGACCCCCAGCATTTT. Translated, it gives CASSQDGRGDPQHF.